This T cell receptor (beta chain) comes out of a study of OX40 agonist ivuxolimab in advanced cancers. Study-level findings and limits: CD8+ T cells showed, on average, more clonal expansion than CD4+ cells. Normalized T-cell clonal expansion was also low in a subset of nonresponders.

Regarding this clone: Its matching antigen is unknown.

Collection of blood occurred at baseline, at cycle 4 day 1, and at cycle 7 day 1. Libraries were prepared by immunoSEQ multiplex PCR; TCRdb keeps only in-frame clonotypes and omits some of them. This table holds 25,000 to 30,000 clones, 83% found once. Germline V CDR1 and CDR2: SEHNR, FQNEAQ (reference sequence). The V and J ends lost 0 bases and 1 base, in that order; junction bases with no gene match: 5. This CDR3 spans 16 amino acids. Here the sequenced sample was CD4+ or CD8+ T cells sorted from blood, taken in a trial of the OX40 agonist ivuxolimab. This receptor was taken from an adult with an advanced solid tumor such as melanoma, head and neck, liver or kidney cancer. This rearrangement joins TRBV7-9 to TRBJ1-1; 7 positions agree with TRBD1. DNA of the CDR3: TGTGCCAGCAGCTTAGCCCGGGGACAGAAGAACACTGAAGCTTTCTTT. Translation gives CASSLARGQKNTEAFF.